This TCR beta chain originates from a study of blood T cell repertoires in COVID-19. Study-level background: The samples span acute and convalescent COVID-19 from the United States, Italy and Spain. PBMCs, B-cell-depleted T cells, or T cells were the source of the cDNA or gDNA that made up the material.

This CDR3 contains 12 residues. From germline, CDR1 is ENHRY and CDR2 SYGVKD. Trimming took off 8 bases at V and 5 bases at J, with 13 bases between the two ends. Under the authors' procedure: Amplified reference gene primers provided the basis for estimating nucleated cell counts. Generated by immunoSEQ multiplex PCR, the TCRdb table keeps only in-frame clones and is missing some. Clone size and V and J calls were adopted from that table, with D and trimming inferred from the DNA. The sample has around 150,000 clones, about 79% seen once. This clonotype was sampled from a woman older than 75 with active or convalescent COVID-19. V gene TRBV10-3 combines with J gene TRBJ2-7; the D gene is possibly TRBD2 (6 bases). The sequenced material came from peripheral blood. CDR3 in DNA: TGTGCCATCGGGACTCGCCTCGACGAGCAGTACTTC. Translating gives CAIGTRLDEQYF.